These 3 T cell receptor beta chains originate from one sample sequenced in a study of neurological immune-mediated disorders (dated by TCRdb to between 2018 and 2020). Library preparation was by 5' RACE. Reads for this sample came from an Illumina HiSeq 2500. The public reads were reanalyzed by TCRdb: fastp trimming at Q25, MiXCR alignment, in-frame beta chains only. Records with the same CDR3 protein are collapsed into one entry carrying the most frequent genes and DNA. The table for this sample lists about 74,000 distinct CDR3 sequences; 5.2% of them were counted only once. The top ten constitute about 7.4% of the sample. The sequenced material came from PBMCs. These receptors originate from a man aged 18 to 30 with multiple sclerosis.

There are many counts of this clonotype. This chain uses TRBV10-3 with TRBJ1-2; maybe TRBD1 (6 bases). The germline V gene has CDR1 ENHRY and CDR2 SYGVKD. CDR3 length: 13 amino acids. Trimming cost V 9 bases and J 4 bases, with 15 bases left between them. The CDR3 nucleotides read TGTGCCATACAAGGGGGAGACGGCTATGGCTACACCTTC. Encoded protein: CAIQGGDGYGYTF.

This clonotype has at least ten counts. CDR3: CASSLSTAKNYGYTF. The DNA of the CDR3 is TGTGCCAGCAGCTTAAGCACAGCGAAAAACTATGGCTACACCTTC. V usage is TRBV7-2 and J usage is TRBJ1-2; D unclear. Germline-derived CDR1 and CDR2 are SGHTA and FQGNSA. This CDR3 is 15 amino acids long. Trimming stripped 2 bases from V and 2 bases from J, with 12 bases between. Combining the CDR3 with reference TRBV7-2 and TRBJ1-2 gives the whole variable domain GAGVSQSPSNKVTEKGKDVELRCDPISGHTALYWYRQSLGQGLEFLIYFQGNSAPDKSGLPSDRFSAERTGGSVSTLTIQRTQQEDSAVYLCASSLSTAKNYGYTFGSGTRLTVV.

Concerning this clonotype itself: Because the CDR3 is missing its conserved closing phenylalanine or tryptophan, this is likely a read error. The chain carries TRBV28 and TRBJ2-1, with no clear D. The germline CDR1 and CDR2 sequences are MDHEN and SYDVKM. The CDR3 loop spans 12 amino acids. With 5 bases removed from V and 4 bases from J, the gap between germline ends came to 6 bases. The CDR3 loop reads CASSRPYNEQFN. The CDR3 coding sequence is TGTGCCAGCAGTCGGCCTTACAATGAGCAGTTCAAC.